Reported below is one T cell receptor (beta chain). What it binds is unknown. These data originate in a study of cytomegalovirus exposure and HLA in healthy donors. General study points: When presence/absence was analysed, sequencing depth was taken to be roughly uniform across donors. Rarity held for most TCR sequences, but there were some public TCRs that occurred in many donors. Cytomegalovirus association was assigned to around 150 TCR beta chains.

Amplification used 60 Vbeta primers and 13 Jbeta primers. The method was immunoSEQ multiplex PCR; TCRdb's version includes in-frame clones alone and lacks a portion of them. In the table there are about 110,000 clones, about four fifths of which are singletons. The CDR3 loop spans 14 amino acids. Germline assignment: CDR1 SGHDT and CDR2 YYEEEE. V shed 4 bases and J 4 bases; nucleotides not matched to a gene: 4. Sequencing input: PBMCs. This TCR was recovered from a man younger than 40 in good health and CMV-seropositive. The V call is TRBV5-6, the J call TRBJ1-2, with 10 bases matching TRBD1. The CDR3 sequence is CASSLTGGFYGYTF. The CDR3 bases are TGTGCCAGCAGCCTGACAGGGGGCTTCTATGGCTACACCTTC.